This T cell receptor (beta chain) emerged from a study of blood T cell repertoires in COVID-19. As processed by the authors: Quantification of nucleated cells was approximated via reference gene primer amplification. Clones were read by immunoSEQ multiplex PCR, and TCRdb kept only the in-frame ones, dropping some. That table gives V, J and clone size, and the DNA gave D and trimming. The repertoire has 120,000 to 150,000 clones, roughly 87% of them found once; the top ten carry roughly 1.5%. The sequence came from a human donor in a cohort sampled during active COVID-19. Sequencing was performed on peripheral blood.

CDR3 sequence reads: CASSVAPGMNTEAFF. The CDR3 DNA follows: TGTGCCAGCAGCGTAGCCCCGGGTATGAACACTGAAGCTTTCTTT. This chain links TRBV9 with TRBJ1-1; D is undetermined. The CDR3 covers 15 residues. Germline loops: CDR1 SGDLS, CDR2 YYNGEE. Trimming shortened V by 0 bases and J by 0 bases, and 9 bases separated the two germline ends.